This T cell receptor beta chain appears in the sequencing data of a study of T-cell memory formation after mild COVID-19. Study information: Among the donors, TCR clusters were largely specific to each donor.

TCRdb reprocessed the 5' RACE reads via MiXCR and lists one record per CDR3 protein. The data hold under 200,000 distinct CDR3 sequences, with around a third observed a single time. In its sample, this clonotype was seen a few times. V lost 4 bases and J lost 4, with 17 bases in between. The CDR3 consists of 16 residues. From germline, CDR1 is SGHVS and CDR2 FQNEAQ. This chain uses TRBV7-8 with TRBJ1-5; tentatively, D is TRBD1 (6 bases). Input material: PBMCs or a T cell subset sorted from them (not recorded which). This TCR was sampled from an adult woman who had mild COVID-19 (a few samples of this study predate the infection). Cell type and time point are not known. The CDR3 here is CASSSSTGTPNQPQHF. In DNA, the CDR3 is TGTGCCAGCAGCTCCTCGACAGGAACCCCTAATCAGCCCCAGCATTTT.